One sample yielded the 8 T cell receptor beta chains listed below, sequenced in a study of read filtering for tumor transcriptome and immune sequencing. The library was built from roughly 400 ng RNA with molecular barcoded adaptors for alpha/delta and beta/gamma chains. MiXCR, run by TCRdb on the reads, gives a single entry per CDR3 protein. This table holds over 50,000 distinct CDR3 sequences, around 21% found once. Sequencing was carried out using a population of CD138-negative cells sorted from bone marrow. The origin of the receptors is a donor aged 40 or over with multiple myeloma.

Note on this clonotype: A much larger clone sits a single nucleotide away, making a read error possible. The chain recombines TRBV5-1 with TRBJ2-2, with D perhaps TRBD2 (5 bases). This CDR3 is built from 14 residues. From germline, CDR1 is SGHRS and CDR2 YFSETQ. The CDR3 sequence: CASSFDGNTGEMFF. CDR3 DNA sequence: TGCGCCAGCAGCTTCGACGGGAACACCGGGGAGATGTTTTTT.

This clonotype was seen repeatedly, ten times or more. This rearrangement joins TRBV9 to TRBJ2-7; 10 positions agree with TRBD1. Germline V gene lookup returns CDR1 SGDLS and CDR2 YYNGEE. The CDR3 is 14 amino acids. With V trimmed by 0 bases and J by 7 bases, 4 bases remained unmatched. The CDR3 region is CASSVEGQGMEQYF. In DNA form, the CDR3 reads TGTGCCAGCAGCGTAGAGGGACAGGGGATGGAGCAGTACTTC. The full variable domain, rest sourced from reference TRBV9 and TRBJ2-7, is DSGVTQTPKHLITATGQRVTLRCSPRSGDLSVYWYQQSLDQGLQFLIQYYNGEERAKGNILERFSAQQFPDLHSELNLSSLELGDSALYFCASSVEGQGMEQYFGPGTRLTVT.

This clonotype was recorded at least ten times. The rearrangement links TRBV12-3 or TRBV12-4 to TRBJ2-5; 10 bases agree with TRBD1. The CDR3 has 14 amino acids. The ends lost 4 bases at V and 4 bases at J; junction bases unmatched: 3. For the CDR3, the DNA is TGTGCCAGCAGTTCGGGGACAGGGGTAGAGACCCAGTACTTC. Translation gives CASSSGTGVETQYF.

In its sample, this clonotype was seen once. V gene TRBV20-1 combines with J gene TRBJ2-1; TRBD1 might be the D (5 bases). CDR3 length equals 15 residues. Germline assignment: CDR1 DFQATT and CDR2 SNEGSKA (reference sequence). V lost 6 bases to trimming and J lost 8 bases, with 23 bases between them. DNA for the CDR3: TGCAGTGCAATCAGGGCAGTGAGTTCGTTGGATGAGCAGTTCTTC. Its protein is CSAIRAVSSLDEQFF.

The sample holds many counts of this clonotype. The rearrangement links TRBV19 to TRBJ1-5; TRBD1 aligns across 9 bases. The germline V gene encodes CDR1 LNHDA and CDR2 SQIVND (reference sequence). V gave up 8 bases and J gave up 6 bases; unmatched junction bases: 14. CDR3 length: 16 residues. The CDR3 nucleotides are TGTGCCAGTCGGAATGTCGGGACAGGGATTCGTCAGCCCCAGCATTTT. Protein sequence: CASRNVGTGIRQPQHF.

Notes on this clonotype: A much larger clonotype is one base distant, so this may be a read error. The conserved closing phenylalanine or tryptophan is absent in this CDR3, likely reflecting a read error. The rearrangement joins TRBV24-1 to TRBJ2-2, with a tentative D call TRBD2 (5 bases). This CDR3 is 14 amino acids long. CDR1 is KGHDR, CDR2 SFDVKD, per germline. Trimming shortened V by 5 bases and J by 2 bases, and 8 bases separated the two germline ends. The DNA for the CDR3 is TGTGCCACCAGTGTTCGGGGAAACACCGGGGAGCTGTTTCTT. This codes for CATSVRGNTGELFL.

At least ten counts were recorded for this clonotype. This chain connects TRBV11-1 to TRBJ2-1; tentatively, D is TRBD2 (5 bases). This CDR3 comprises 14 residues. The ends were cut back, 7 bases at V and 8 bases at J, with 18 bases in the middle. The germline V gene encodes CDR1 SGHAT and CDR2 FQDESV (reference sequence). The CDR3 coding sequence is TGTGCCAGCACCAGAAGGAGGAGCGGCGATGAGCAGTTCTTC. Protein sequence: CASTRRRSGDEQFF. Full variable domain (remainder filled in from reference TRBV11-1 and TRBJ2-1): EAEVAQSPRYKITEKSQAVAFWCDPISGHATLYWYRQILGQGPELLVQFQDESVVDDSQLPKDRFSAERLKGVDSTLKIQPAELGDSAMYLCASTRRRSGDEQFFGPGTRLTVL.

This clonotype was found many times. The chain carries TRBV29-1 and TRBJ1-1, with a tentative D call TRBD1 (5 bases). Trimming removed 4 bases at V and 1 base at J, with 10 bases between. Germline V gene sequence: CDR1 SQVTM, CDR2 ANQGSEA. The CDR3 covers 13 residues. In DNA, the CDR3 is TGCAGCGTTGGGGACCCCGGGAACACTGAAGCTTTCTTT. It codes for CSVGDPGNTEAFF.